Given below is one TCR beta chain in context. Its antigen is unknown. Time point meaning: week 35, safety follow-up. In every dose of vaccine, 300 ug of mutant IDH1 20-mer peptide was given alongside topical imiquimod. The data originate from a study of a mutant IDH1 vaccine in newly diagnosed glioma. Across the whole study: The sex distribution of treated patients was around 60% male and around 38% female, with a mean age of 40.4 years.

There are 12 residues in the CDR3. CDR1 is ENHRY, CDR2 SYGVKD, per germline. The repertoire was sequenced with immunoSEQ multiplex PCR; TCRdb's copy has only in-frame clones and lacks some. The table records around 60,000 clones, around four fifths of them present only once. The sequence was collected from a man younger than 40 with glioma. Sample: PBMCs, taken from a glioma patient whose treatment included an IDH1 peptide vaccine. This sequence joins TRBV10-3 and TRBJ2-5; TRBD1 is a possible D gene (6 bases). The J call may be wrong; the DNA end is better matched by TRBJ2-7. The CDR3 reads CAIGQFSYEQYF. CDR3 DNA sequence: TGTGCCATCGGACAGTTCTCCTACGAGCAGTACTTC.